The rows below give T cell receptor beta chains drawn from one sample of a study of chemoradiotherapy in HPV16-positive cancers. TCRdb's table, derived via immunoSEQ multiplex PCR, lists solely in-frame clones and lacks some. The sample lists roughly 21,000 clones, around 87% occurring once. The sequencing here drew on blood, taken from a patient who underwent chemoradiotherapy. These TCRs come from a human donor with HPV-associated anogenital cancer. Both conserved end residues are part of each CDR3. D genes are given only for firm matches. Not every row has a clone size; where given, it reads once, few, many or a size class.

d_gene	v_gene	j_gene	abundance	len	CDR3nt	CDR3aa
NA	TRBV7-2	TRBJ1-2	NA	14	TGTGCCAGCAGCTCCAGTGGGGGTCTCTATGGCTACACCTTC	CASSSSGGLYGYTF
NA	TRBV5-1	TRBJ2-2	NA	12	TGCGCCAGCAGCTTCGAGGCCGGGGAGCTGTTTTTT	CASSFEAGELFF
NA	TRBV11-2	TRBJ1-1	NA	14	TGTGCCAGCAGCTTAAGCTCACATTCCACTGAAGCTTTCTTT	CASSLSSHSTEAFF
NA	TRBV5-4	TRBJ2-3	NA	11	TGTGCCAGCAGCGAATCCGATACGCAGTATTTT	CASSESDTQYF
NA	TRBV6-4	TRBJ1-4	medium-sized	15	TGTGCCAGCAGTCCAGGGTTAGCGGCTAATGAAAAACTGTTTTTT	CASSPGLAANEKLFF
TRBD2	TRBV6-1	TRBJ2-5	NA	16	TGTGCCAGCAGTGGAGCGCTAGCGGGGGGAATCGCGACCCAGTACTTC	CASSGALAGGIATQYF
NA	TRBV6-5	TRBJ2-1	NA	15	TGTGCCAGCCGGGGGCGGGGGAAGGTCTACAATGAGCAGTTCTTC	CASRGRGKVYNEQFF
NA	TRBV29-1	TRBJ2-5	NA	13	TGCAGCGTTGTTAACAATCCAAGAGAGACCCAGTACTTC	CSVVNNPRETQYF
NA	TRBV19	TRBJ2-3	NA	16	TGTGCCAGTAGTATAACTCCAGGGGCCGGGGCAGATACGCAGTATTTT	CASSITPGAGADTQYF
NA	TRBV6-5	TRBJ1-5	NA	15	TGTGCCAGCAGTTACTCCGGGGGGGTCAATCAGTCCCAGCATTTT	CASSYSGGVNQSQHF